A selection of T cell receptor beta chains follows, all from one sample in a study of radiation and T cells in renal cell carcinoma. Assay used: immunoSEQ multiplex PCR; TCRdb lists only in-frame clones, some missing. The top ten clones hold 1.5% to 2% of a sample with roughly 120,000 clones, 75% to 90% of them seen once. Specimen: blood, collected from a patient whose treatment included radiotherapy and nephrectomy. The receptors originated from a woman between 55 and 75 years old with renal cell carcinoma. Both conserved end residues are part of each CDR3. The order of the fields is J gene, D gene, V gene, CDR3 length, clone size, CDR3 DNA, CDR3 protein. The D gene is left open where the match is weak. Size is omitted from some rows. Given values are once, few, many or a class for expanded clones.

j_call: TRBJ1-2; d_call: .; v_call: TRBV5-1; cdr3_length: 15; clone_size: .; cdr3_nt: TGCGCCAGCACTCGTGACGGGCATAGGGGCTATGGCTACACCTTC; cdr3_aa: CASTRDGHRGYGYTF
j_call: TRBJ2-2; d_call: .; v_call: TRBV29-1; cdr3_length: 14; clone_size: .; cdr3_nt: TGCAGCGTTGAAGGGGGACAAAACACCGGGGAGCTGTTTTTT; cdr3_aa: CSVEGGQNTGELFF
j_call: TRBJ2-3; d_call: TRBD2; v_call: TRBV7-9; cdr3_length: 15; clone_size: .; cdr3_nt: TGTGCCAGCAGCTTACGAGCGGGGGCGACAGATACGCAGTATTTT; cdr3_aa: CASSLRAGATDTQYF
j_call: TRBJ1-5; d_call: .; v_call: TRBV27; cdr3_length: 14; clone_size: .; cdr3_nt: TGTGCCAGCAGGATGACAGGCCCTAATCAGCCCCAGCATTTT; cdr3_aa: CASRMTGPNQPQHF
j_call: TRBJ1-6; d_call: TRBD1; v_call: TRBV27; cdr3_length: 15; clone_size: .; cdr3_nt: TGTGCCAGCAGTCCCCTTGACAGGGGAGATTCACCCCTCCACTTT; cdr3_aa: CASSPLDRGDSPLHF
j_call: TRBJ2-5; d_call: .; v_call: TRBV2; cdr3_length: 13; clone_size: .; cdr3_nt: TGTGCCAGCAGTACGGGCAGAGAAGAGACCCAGTACTTC; cdr3_aa: CASSTGREETQYF
j_call: TRBJ1-6; d_call: TRBD1; v_call: TRBV28; cdr3_length: 16; clone_size: .; cdr3_nt: TGTGCCAGCAGTCCCCCAACAGGGGACTGGGAGTCACCCCTCCACTTT; cdr3_aa: CASSPPTGDWESPLHF
j_call: TRBJ2-2; d_call: TRBD2; v_call: TRBV5-6; cdr3_length: 17; clone_size: .; cdr3_nt: TGTGCCAGCAGCACCCACCATAGCGGGAGGAGGACCGGGGAGCTGTTTTTT; cdr3_aa: CASSTHHSGRRTGELFF
j_call: TRBJ1-5; d_call: .; v_call: TRBV28; cdr3_length: 13; clone_size: .; cdr3_nt: TGTGCCAGCTACGCGGGGGGCAATCAGCCCCAGCATTTT; cdr3_aa: CASYAGGNQPQHF
j_call: TRBJ2-7; d_call: .; v_call: TRBV18; cdr3_length: 14; clone_size: .; cdr3_nt: TGTGCCAGCTCATTATCGGGACTTCTTTACGAGCAGTACTTC; cdr3_aa: CASSLSGLLYEQYF
j_call: TRBJ1-3; d_call: .; v_call: TRBV6-5; cdr3_length: 15; clone_size: once; cdr3_nt: TGTGCCAGCAGTTACAGGGAGAAGGCTGGAAACACCATATATTTT; cdr3_aa: CASSYREKAGNTIYF
j_call: TRBJ1-2; d_call: .; v_call: TRBV27; cdr3_length: 13; clone_size: .; cdr3_nt: TGTGCCAGCAGTTTAAGGGGGATCTATGGCTACACCTTC; cdr3_aa: CASSLRGIYGYTF
j_call: TRBJ2-3; d_call: .; v_call: TRBV5-1; cdr3_length: 15; clone_size: .; cdr3_nt: TGCGCCAGCAGCTTGAGCCCGGGGGGCGAAGATACGCAGTATTTT; cdr3_aa: CASSLSPGGEDTQYF
j_call: TRBJ1-2; d_call: .; v_call: TRBV5-1; cdr3_length: 16; clone_size: .; cdr3_nt: TGCGCCAGCAGCTCCCGGGCGGGAGGGGCGGTGGATGGCTACACCTTC; cdr3_aa: CASSSRAGGAVDGYTF
j_call: TRBJ1-2; d_call: .; v_call: TRBV7-9; cdr3_length: 18; clone_size: .; cdr3_nt: TGTGCCAGCAGCTTAGTTCTCGACAGGTCCTCAATAAACTATGCCTACACCTTC; cdr3_aa: CASSLVLDRSSINYAYTF
j_call: TRBJ2-3; d_call: .; v_call: TRBV2; cdr3_length: 15; clone_size: .; cdr3_nt: TGTGCCAGCAGTTTCCAGGGGGGCGGCACAGATACGCAGTATTTT; cdr3_aa: CASSFQGGGTDTQYF
j_call: TRBJ1-1; d_call: .; v_call: TRBV7-3; cdr3_length: 15; clone_size: .; cdr3_nt: TGTGCCAGCAGCTTAAACCCAAGCATGAACACTGAAGCTTTCTTT; cdr3_aa: CASSLNPSMNTEAFF
j_call: TRBJ1-1; d_call: .; v_call: TRBV25-1; cdr3_length: 11; clone_size: few; cdr3_nt: TGTGCCAGCAGTGACGTAACGGGCGGTATCTTT; cdr3_aa: CASSDVTGGIF
j_call: TRBJ2-7; d_call: TRBD2; v_call: TRBV10-3; cdr3_length: 18; clone_size: .; cdr3_nt: TGTGCCATCAGTGAGTTAGGACTAGCGGGAGGAATAAGCTACGAGCAGTACTTC; cdr3_aa: CAISELGLAGGISYEQYF
j_call: TRBJ1-1; d_call: TRBD1; v_call: TRBV4-2; cdr3_length: 15; clone_size: .; cdr3_nt: TGTGCCAGCAGCCAAGAAAAGGGGGCAGTTGGAGAAGCTTTCTTT; cdr3_aa: CASSQEKGAVGEAFF
j_call: TRBJ2-7; d_call: .; v_call: TRBV6-6; cdr3_length: 14; clone_size: .; cdr3_nt: TGTGCCAGCAGTTACATGGGGCCTTCCTACGAGCAGTACTTC; cdr3_aa: CASSYMGPSYEQYF
j_call: TRBJ2-7; d_call: TRBD1; v_call: TRBV19; cdr3_length: 16; clone_size: .; cdr3_nt: TGTGCCAGTAGTATAGACTTCACAGGGGGGTTCAACGAGCAGTACTTC; cdr3_aa: CASSIDFTGGFNEQYF